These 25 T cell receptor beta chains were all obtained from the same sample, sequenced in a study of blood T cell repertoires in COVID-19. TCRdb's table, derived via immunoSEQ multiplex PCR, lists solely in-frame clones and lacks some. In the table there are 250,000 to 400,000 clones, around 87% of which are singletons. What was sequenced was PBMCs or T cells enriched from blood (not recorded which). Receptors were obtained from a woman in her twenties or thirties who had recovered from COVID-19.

The CDR3 DNA sequence: TGTGCCAGCAGCCCAGAAAGCGAGACCCAGTACTTC. Protein: CASSPESETQYF. The chain recombines TRBV3-1 (or the pseudogene TRBV3-2) with TRBJ2-5; D is undetermined. This CDR3 is 12 amino acids long. V lost 4 bases and J 5 bases, leaving 8 bases between the germline ends. Germline assignment: CDR1 LGHDT and CDR2 YNNKEL (reference sequence).

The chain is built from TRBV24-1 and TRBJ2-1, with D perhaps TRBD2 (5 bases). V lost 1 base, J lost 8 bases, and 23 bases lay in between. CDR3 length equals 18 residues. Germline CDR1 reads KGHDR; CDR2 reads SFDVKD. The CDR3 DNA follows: TGTGCCACCAGTGATTTCAGCAACTCAGACCGGGAATTCGATGAGCAGTTCTTC. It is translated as CATSDFSNSDREFDEQFF.

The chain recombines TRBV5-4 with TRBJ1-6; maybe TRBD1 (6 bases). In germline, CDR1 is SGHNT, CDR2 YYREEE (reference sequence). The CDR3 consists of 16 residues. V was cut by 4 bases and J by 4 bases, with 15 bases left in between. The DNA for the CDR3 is TGTGCCAGCAGCGGTAGACAGGAAAATTATAATTCACCCCTCCACTTT. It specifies CASSGRQENYNSPLHF.

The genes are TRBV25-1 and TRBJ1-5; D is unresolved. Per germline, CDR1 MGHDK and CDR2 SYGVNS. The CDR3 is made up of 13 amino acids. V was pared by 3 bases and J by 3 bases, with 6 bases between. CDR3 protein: CASSDGNNQPQHF. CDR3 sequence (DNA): TGTGCCAGCAGTGATGGCAACAATCAGCCCCAGCATTTT.

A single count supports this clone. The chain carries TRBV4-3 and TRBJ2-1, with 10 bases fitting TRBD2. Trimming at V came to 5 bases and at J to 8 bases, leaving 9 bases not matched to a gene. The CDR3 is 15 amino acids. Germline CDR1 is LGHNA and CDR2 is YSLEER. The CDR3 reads CASSGIAGGAYEQFF. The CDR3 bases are TGCGCCAGCAGCGGAATAGCGGGGGGTGCGTATGAGCAGTTCTTC.

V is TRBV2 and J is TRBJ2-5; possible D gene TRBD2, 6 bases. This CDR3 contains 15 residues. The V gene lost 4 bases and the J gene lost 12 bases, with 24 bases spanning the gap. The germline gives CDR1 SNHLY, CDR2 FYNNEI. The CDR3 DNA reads TGTGCCAGCAGTGGTGCGGCGGGGTCCCTCTTGGGGGAGTACTTC. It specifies CASSGAAGSLLGEYF.

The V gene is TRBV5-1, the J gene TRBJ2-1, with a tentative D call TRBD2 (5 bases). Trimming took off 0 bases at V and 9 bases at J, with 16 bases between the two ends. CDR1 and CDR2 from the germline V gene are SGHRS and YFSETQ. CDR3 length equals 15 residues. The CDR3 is CASSLGVERVSEQFF. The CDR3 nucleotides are TGCGCCAGCAGCTTGGGGGTCGAGAGGGTCAGTGAGCAGTTCTTC.

The CDR3 reads CASSLDLIVRDSTHGGYTF. As DNA, the CDR3 is TGTGCCAGCAGCTTAGATCTTATTGTTAGGGACAGCACCCACGGTGGCTACACCTTC. The chain is built from TRBV11-2 and TRBJ1-2; 7 nucleotides line up with TRBD1. Germline loops: CDR1 SGHAT, CDR2 FQNNGV. V trimming: 0 bases; J trimming: 7 bases; junction bases outside the gene matches: 20. There are 19 residues in the CDR3.

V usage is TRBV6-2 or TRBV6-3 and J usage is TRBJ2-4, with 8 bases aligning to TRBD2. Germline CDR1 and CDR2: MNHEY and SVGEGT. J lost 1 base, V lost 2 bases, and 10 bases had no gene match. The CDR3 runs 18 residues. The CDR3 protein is CASSYHRAPGGAKNIQYF. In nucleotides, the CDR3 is TGTGCCAGCAGTTACCACCGGGCCCCGGGGGGGGCCAAAAACATTCAGTACTTC.

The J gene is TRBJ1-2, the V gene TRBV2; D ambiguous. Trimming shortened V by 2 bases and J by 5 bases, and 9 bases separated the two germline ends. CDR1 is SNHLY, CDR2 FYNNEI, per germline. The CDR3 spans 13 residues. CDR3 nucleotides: TGTGCCAGCAGTGAATCCCCCAGATATGGCTACACCTTC. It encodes CASSESPRYGYTF.

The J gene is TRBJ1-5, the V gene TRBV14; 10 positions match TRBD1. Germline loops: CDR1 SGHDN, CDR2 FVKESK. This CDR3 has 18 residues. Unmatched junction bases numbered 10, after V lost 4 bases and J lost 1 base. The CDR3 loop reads CASSRSGQGERSNQPQHF. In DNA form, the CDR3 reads TGTGCCAGCAGCCGATCTGGACAGGGGGAGAGAAGCAATCAGCCCCAGCATTTT.

The CDR3 loop reads CASTGGGNYGYTF. The CDR3 region has the DNA TGCGCCAGCACAGGGGGTGGAAACTATGGCTACACCTTC. The gene calls are TRBV5-1 and TRBJ1-2; 7 nucleotides align to TRBD1. Germline assignment: CDR1 SGHRS and CDR2 YFSETQ. The CDR3 length is 13 residues. The junction had 4 bases not matched to a gene; V was cut back by 6 bases and J by 2 bases.

CDR3 region: CASSYSMRPQGYTF. In DNA form, the CDR3 reads TGTGCCAGCAGTTACTCGATGCGGCCCCAGGGCTACACCTTC. The chain combines TRBV6-5 with TRBJ1-2; D unresolved. The CDR3 loop spans 14 amino acids. V was clipped by 0 bases and J by 8 bases, with 13 bases between them. Germline loops: CDR1 MNHEY, CDR2 SVGAGI.

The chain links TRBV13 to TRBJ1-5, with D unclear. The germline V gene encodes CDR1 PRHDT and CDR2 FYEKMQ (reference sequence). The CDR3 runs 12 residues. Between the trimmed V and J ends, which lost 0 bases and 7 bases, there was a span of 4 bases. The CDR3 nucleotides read TGTGCCAGCAGCTTAGGGGCACAGCCCCAGCATTTT. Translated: CASSLGAQPQHF.

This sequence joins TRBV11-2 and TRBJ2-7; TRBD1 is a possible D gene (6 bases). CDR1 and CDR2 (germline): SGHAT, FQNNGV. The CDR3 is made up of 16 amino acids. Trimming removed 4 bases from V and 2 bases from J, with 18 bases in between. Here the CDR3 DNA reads TGTGCCAGCAGCTCCCGGTGGGGGCAGGGCACCTACGAGCAGTACTTC. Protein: CASSSRWGQGTYEQYF. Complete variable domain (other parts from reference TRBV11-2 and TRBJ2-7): EAGVAQSPRYKIIEKRQSVAFWCNPISGHATLYWYQQILGQGPKLLIQFQNNGVVDDSQLPKDRFSAERLKGVDSTLKIQPAKLEDSAVYLCASSSRWGQGTYEQYFGPGTRLTVT.

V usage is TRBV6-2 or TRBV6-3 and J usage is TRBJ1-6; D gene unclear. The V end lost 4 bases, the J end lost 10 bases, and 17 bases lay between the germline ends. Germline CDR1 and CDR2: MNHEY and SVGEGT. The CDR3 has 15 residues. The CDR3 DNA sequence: TGTGCCAGCAGTTCCCCTCCAGGTTTTAACTCACCCCTCCACTTT. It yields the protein CASSSPPGFNSPLHF.

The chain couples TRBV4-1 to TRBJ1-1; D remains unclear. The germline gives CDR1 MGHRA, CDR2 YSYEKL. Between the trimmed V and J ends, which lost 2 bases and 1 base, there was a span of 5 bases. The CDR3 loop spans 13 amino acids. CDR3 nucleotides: TGCGCCAGCAGCCAACGGGAGAACACTGAAGCTTTCTTT. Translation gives CASSQRENTEAFF.

CDR3 in DNA: TGCGCCAGCAGCCAAGGGACAGGGGTGACCTACGAGCAGTACTTC. The encoded protein is CASSQGTGVTYEQYF. This rearrangement joins TRBV4-1 to TRBJ2-7, with TRBD1 matching over 9 bases. Germline trimming cut 1 base from V and 2 bases from J; bases unmatched to any gene: 3. CDR1 is MGHRA, CDR2 YSYEKL, per germline. The CDR3 runs 15 residues.

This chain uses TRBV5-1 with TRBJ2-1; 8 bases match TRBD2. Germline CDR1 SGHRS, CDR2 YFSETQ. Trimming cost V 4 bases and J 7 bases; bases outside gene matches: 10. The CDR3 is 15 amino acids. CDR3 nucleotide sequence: TGCGCCAGCAGCACCCCCGGGACTAGACGGAATGAGCAGTTCTTC. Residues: CASSTPGTRRNEQFF.

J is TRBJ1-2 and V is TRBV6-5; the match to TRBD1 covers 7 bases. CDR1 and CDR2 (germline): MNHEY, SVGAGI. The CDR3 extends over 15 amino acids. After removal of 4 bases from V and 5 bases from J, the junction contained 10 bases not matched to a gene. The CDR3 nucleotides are TGTGCCAGCAGTTCACTCACAGGGGATTGGTATGGCTACACCTTC. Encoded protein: CASSSLTGDWYGYTF.

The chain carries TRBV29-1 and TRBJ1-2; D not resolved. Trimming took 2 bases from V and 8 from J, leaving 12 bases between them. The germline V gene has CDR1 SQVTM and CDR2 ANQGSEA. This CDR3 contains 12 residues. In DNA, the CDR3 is TGCAGCGTTGAACCTGAGTCTTTCGGCTACACCTTC. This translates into CSVEPESFGYTF.

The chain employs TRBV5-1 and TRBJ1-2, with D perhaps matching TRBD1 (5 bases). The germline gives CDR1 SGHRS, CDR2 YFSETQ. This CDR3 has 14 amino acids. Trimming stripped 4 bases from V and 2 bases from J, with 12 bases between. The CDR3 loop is CASSGDSYNYGYTF. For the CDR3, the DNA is TGCGCCAGCAGCGGAGACAGTTACAACTATGGCTACACCTTC.

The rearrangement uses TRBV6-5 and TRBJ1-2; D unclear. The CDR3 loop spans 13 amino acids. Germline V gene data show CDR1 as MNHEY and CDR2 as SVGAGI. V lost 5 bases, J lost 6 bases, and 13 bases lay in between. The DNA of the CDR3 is TGTGCCAGCAGTCAAAGGAGGAACGATGGCTACACCTTC. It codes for CASSQRRNDGYTF.

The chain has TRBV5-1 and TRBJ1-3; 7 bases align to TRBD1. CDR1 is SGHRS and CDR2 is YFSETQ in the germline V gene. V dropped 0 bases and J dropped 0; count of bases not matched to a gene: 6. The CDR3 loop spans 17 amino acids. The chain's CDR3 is CASSLEPGTASGNTIYF. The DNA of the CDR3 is TGCGCCAGCAGCTTGGAACCCGGGACAGCCTCTGGAAACACCATATATTTT.

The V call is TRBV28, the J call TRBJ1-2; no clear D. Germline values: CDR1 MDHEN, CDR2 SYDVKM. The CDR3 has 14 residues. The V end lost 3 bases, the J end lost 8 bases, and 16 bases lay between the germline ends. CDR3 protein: CASSFYGVFGGYTF. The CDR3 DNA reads TGTGCCAGCAGTTTCTACGGGGTTTTCGGCGGCTACACCTTC.